This TCR beta chain was identified in a study of PD-L1 blockade in urothelial cancer. Time point of the sample: pretreatment peripheral blood. The repertoire was sequenced with immunoSEQ multiplex PCR; TCRdb's copy has only in-frame clones and lacks some. The repertoire consists of about 74,000 clones, with about nine tenths occurring once and the leading ten covering more than 3.5%. This CDR3 has 15 residues. V was shortened by 7 bases and J by 2 bases, with 15 bases between the two germline ends. The V gene's germline CDR1 is LNHDA and CDR2 SQIVND (reference sequence). Source: PBMCs, taken around atezolizumab (anti-PD-L1) treatment. The TCR sequence derives from a man between 65 and 85 years old with urothelial cancer. V usage is TRBV19 and J usage is TRBJ1-5; D is possibly TRBD1 (5 bases). The CDR3 sequence is CASTLGGKGNQPQHF. The CDR3 DNA sequence: TGTGCCAGTACCCTGGGGGGGAAGGGCAATCAGCCCCAGCATTTT.